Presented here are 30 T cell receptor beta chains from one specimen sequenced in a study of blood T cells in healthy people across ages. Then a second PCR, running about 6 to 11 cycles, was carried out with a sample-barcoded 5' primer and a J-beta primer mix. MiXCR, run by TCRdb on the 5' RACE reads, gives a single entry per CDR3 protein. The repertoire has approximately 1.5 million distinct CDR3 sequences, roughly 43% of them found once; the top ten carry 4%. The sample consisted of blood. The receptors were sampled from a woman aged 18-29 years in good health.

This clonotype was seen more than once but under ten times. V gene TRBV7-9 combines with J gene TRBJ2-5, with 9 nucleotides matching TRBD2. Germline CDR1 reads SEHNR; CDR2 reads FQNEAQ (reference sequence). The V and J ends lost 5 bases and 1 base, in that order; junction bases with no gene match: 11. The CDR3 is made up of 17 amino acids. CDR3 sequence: CASSPTVAGVSQETQYF. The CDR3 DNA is TGTGCCAGCAGCCCCACGGTAGCGGGAGTGAGCCAAGAGACCCAGTACTTC. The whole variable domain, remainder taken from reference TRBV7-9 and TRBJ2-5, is DTGVSQNPRHKITKRGQNVTFRCDPISEHNRLYWYRQTLGQGPEFLTYFQNEAQLEKSRLLSDRFSAERPKGSFSTLEIQRTEQGDSAMYLCASSPTVAGVSQETQYFGPGTRLLVL.

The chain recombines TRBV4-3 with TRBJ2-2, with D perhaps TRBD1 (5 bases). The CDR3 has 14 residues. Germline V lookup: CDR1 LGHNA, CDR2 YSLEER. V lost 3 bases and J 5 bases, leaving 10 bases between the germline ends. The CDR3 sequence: CASSHRDWTGELFF. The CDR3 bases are TGCGCCAGCAGCCACAGGGATTGGACCGGGGAGCTGTTTTTT.

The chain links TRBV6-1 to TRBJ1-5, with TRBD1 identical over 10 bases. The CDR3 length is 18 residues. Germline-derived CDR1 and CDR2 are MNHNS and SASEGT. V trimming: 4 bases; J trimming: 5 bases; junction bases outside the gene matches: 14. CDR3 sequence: CASSVDPTAGTGDQPQHF. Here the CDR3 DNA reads TGTGCCAGCAGTGTAGACCCTACGGCCGGGACAGGGGATCAGCCCCAGCATTTT.

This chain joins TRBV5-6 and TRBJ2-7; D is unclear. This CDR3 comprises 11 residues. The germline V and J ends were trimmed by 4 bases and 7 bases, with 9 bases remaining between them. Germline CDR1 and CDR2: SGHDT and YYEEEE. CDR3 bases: TGTGCCAGCAGCATTCGGCTAGAGCAGTACTTC. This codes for CASSIRLEQYF. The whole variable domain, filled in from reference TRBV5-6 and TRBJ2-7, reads DAGVTQSPTHLIKTRGQQVTLRCSPKSGHDTVSWYQQALGQGPQFIFQYYEEEERQRGNFPDRFSGHQFPNYSSELNVNALLLGDSALYLCASSIRLEQYFGPGTRLTVT.

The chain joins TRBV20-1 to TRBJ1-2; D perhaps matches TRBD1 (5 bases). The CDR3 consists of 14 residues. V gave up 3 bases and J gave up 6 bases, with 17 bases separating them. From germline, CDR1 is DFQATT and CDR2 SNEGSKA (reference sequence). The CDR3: CSASPGTKKNGYTF. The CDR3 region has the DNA TGCAGTGCTAGTCCAGGGACGAAAAAAAATGGCTACACCTTC.

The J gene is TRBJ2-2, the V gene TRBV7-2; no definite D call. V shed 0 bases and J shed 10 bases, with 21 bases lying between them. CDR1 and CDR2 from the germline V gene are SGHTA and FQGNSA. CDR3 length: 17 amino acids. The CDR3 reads CASSLAKSGGGSEELFF. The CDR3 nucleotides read TGTGCCAGCAGCTTAGCGAAGTCGGGTGGCGGTTCCGAGGAGCTGTTTTTT.

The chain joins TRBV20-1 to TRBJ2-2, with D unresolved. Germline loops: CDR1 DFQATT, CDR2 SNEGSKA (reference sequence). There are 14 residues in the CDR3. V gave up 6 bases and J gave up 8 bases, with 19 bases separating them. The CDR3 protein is CSAKVPGLGGELFF. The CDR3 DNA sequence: TGCAGTGCCAAGGTCCCCGGTTTGGGAGGGGAGCTGTTTTTT.

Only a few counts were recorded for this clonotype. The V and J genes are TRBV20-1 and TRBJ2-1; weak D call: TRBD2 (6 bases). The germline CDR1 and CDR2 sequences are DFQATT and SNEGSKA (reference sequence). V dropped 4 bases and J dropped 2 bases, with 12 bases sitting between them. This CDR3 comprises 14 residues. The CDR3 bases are TGCAGTGCTAAAGGACTATCTACCTACAATGAGCAGTTCTTC. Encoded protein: CSAKGLSTYNEQFF.

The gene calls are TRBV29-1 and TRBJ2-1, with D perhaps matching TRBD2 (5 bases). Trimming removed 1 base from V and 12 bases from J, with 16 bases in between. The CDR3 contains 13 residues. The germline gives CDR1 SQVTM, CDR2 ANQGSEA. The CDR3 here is CSVEVGRWELQFF. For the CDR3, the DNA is TGCAGCGTTGAAGTGGGTAGGTGGGAGCTGCAGTTCTTC.

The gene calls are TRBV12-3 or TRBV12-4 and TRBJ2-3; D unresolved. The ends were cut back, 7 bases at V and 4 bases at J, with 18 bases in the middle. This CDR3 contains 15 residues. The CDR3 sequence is CASITSIKLSDTQYF. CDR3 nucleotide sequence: TGTGCCAGCATTACGTCTATCAAGTTATCAGATACGCAGTATTTT.

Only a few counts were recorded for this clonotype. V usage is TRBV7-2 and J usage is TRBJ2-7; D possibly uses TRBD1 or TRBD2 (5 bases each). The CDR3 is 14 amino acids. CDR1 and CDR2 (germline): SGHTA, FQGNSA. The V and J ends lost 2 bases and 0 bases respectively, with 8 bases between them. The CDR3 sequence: CASSLPGLSYEQYF. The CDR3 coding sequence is TGTGCCAGCAGCTTACCGGGGCTCTCCTACGAGCAGTACTTC.

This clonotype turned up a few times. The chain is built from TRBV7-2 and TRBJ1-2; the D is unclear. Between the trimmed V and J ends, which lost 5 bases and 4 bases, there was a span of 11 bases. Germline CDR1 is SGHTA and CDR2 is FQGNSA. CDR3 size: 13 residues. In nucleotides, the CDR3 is TGTGCCAGCAGCGTAACAAGGGCCTATGGCTACACCTTC. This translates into CASSVTRAYGYTF. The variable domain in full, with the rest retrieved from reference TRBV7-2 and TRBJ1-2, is GAGVSQSPSNKVTEKGKDVELRCDPISGHTALYWYRQSLGQGLEFLIYFQGNSAPDKSGLPSDRFSAERTGGSVSTLTIQRTQQEDSAVYLCASSVTRAYGYTFGSGTRLTVV.

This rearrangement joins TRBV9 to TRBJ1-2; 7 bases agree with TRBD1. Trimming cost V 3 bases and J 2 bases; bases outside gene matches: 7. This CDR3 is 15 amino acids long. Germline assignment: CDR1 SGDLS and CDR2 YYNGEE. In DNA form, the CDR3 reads TGTGCCAGCAGCGCGGACAGGTGGGGAAACTATGGCTACACCTTC. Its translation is CASSADRWGNYGYTF.

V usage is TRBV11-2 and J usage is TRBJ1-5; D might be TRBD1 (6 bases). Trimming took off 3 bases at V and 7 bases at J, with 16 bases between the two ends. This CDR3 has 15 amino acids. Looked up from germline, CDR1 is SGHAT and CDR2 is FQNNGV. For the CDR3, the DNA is TGTGCCAGCAGCTTGGGTGTCGGGGGCCGGCAGCCCCAGCATTTT. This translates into CASSLGVGGRQPQHF.

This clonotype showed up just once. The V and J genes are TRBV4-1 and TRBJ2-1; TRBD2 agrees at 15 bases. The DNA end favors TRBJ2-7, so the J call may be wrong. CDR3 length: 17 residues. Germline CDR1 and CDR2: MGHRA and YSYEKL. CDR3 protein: CASSQPGLAGGFDEQYF. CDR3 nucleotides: TGCGCCAGCAGCCAGCCCGGACTAGCGGGGGGGTTCGATGAGCAGTACTTC.

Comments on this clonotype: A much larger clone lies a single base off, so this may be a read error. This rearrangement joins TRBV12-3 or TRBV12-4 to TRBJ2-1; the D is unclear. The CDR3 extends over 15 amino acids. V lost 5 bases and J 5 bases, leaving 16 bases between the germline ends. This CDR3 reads CASSPTFLNHNEQFF. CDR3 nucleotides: TGTGCCAGCAGTCCCACATTTTTAAACCACAATGAGCAGTTCTTC.

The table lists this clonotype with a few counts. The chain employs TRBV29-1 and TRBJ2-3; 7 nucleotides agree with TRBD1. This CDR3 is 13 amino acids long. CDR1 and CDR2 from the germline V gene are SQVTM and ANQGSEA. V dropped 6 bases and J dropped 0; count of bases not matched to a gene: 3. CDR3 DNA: TGCAGCGTGGCGACAGGGAGCACAGATACGCAGTATTTT. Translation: CSVATGSTDTQYF.

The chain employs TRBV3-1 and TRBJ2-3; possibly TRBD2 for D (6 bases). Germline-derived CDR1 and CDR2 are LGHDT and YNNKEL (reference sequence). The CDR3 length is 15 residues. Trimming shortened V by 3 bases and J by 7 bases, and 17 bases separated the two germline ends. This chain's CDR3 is CASSQGPLGGYTQYF. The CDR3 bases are TGTGCCAGCAGCCAGGGGCCACTCGGGGGTTATACGCAGTATTTT.

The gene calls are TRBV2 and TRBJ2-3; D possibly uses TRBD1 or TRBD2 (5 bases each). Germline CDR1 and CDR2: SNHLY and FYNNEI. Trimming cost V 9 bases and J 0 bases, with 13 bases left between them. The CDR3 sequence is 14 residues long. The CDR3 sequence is CASLFGASTDTQYF. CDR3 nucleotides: TGTGCCAGTCTTTTCGGGGCTAGCACAGATACGCAGTATTTT.

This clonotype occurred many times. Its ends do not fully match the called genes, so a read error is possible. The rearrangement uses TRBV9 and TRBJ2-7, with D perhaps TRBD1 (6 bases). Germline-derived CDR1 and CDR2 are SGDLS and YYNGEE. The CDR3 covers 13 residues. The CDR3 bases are TGTGCCAGCAGTGTAGGACAGTCCTACGAGCAGTACTTC. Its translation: CASSVGQSYEQYF.

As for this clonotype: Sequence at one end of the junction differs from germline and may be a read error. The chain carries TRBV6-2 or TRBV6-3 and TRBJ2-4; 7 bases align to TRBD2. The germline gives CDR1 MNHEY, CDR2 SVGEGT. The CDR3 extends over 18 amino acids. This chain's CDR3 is CASSRPRTSERAKDIQYF. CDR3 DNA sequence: TGTGCCAGCAGCCGCCCCCGCACTAGCGAACGGGCCAAAGACATTCAGTACTTC.

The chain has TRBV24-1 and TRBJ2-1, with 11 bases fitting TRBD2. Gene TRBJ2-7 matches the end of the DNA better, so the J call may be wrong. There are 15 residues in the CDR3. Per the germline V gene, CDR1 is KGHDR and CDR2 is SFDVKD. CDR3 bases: TGTGCCACCAGTCTAGCGGGAGGCTCCTACAATGAGCAGTACTTC. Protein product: CATSLAGGSYNEQYF.

CDR3 amino acids: CASSSKRQLAGRNEQYF. The DNA for the CDR3 is TGTGCCAGCAGTTCCAAAAGACAACTGGCGGGCCGCAATGAGCAGTACTTC. The chain carries TRBV6-5 and TRBJ2-5; maybe TRBD2 (5 bases). Trimming cost V 4 bases and J 11 bases, with 29 bases left between them. The CDR3 is made up of 17 amino acids. CDR1 MNHEY and CDR2 SVGAGI come from the germline V gene.

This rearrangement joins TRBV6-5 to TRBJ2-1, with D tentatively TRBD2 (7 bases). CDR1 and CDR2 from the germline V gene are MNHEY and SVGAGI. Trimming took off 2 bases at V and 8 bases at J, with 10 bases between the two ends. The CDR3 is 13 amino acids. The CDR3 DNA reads TGTGCCAGCAGTTACGGGGGGGCCCATGAGCAGTTCTTC. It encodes CASSYGGAHEQFF.

CDR3 DNA sequence: TGTGCCACCAGCAGAGATCCTCTTAGCGGGGGATGGGATCCGACGCAGTATTTT. Protein sequence: CATSRDPLSGGWDPTQYF. V is TRBV15 and J is TRBJ2-3; TRBD2 agrees at 9 bases. This CDR3 is built from 18 residues. V was clipped by 0 bases and J by 9 bases; unmatched bases: 16. Germline V gives CDR1 LNHNV, CDR2 YYDKDF (reference sequence).

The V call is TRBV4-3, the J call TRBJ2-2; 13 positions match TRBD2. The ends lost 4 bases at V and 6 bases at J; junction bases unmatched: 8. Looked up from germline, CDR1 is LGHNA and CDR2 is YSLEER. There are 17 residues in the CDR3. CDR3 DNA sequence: TGCGCCAGCAGCCGACGGACTAGCGGGGGTTTCCCCGGGGAGCTGTTTTTT. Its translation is CASSRRTSGGFPGELFF.

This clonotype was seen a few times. The CDR3 DNA reads TGCAGTGCGTTCGGATCCCTCGAGCAGTACTTC. Translation: CSAFGSLEQYF. The gene calls are TRBV20-1 and TRBJ2-7; no clear D. The ends were cut back, 6 bases at V and 6 bases at J, with 12 bases in the middle. In germline, CDR1 is DFQATT, CDR2 SNEGSKA (reference sequence). The CDR3 runs 11 residues.

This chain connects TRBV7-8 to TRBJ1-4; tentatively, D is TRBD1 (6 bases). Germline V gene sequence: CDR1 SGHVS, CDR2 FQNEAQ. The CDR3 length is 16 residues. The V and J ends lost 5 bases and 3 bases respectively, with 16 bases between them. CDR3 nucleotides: TGTGCCAGCAGCCGACTTCGGTACAGGGCTAATGAAAAACTGTTTTTT. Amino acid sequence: CASSRLRYRANEKLFF.

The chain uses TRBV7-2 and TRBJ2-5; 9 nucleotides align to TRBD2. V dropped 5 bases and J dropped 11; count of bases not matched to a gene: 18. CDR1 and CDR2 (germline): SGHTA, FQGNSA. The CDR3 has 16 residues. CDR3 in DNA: TGTGCCAGCAGCCCTAGCGGGGCGAGCTCCTACAATGGGCAGTACTTC. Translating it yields CASSPSGASSYNGQYF.

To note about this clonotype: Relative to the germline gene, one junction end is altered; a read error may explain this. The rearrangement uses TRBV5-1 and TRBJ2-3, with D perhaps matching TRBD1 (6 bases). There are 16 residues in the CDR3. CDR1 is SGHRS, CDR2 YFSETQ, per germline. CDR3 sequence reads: CANSPSRDTGTDTQYF. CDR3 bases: TGCGCCAACAGCCCCTCCCGGGACACGGGCACAGATACGCAGTATTTT. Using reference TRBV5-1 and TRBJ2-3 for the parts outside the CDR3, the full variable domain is KAGVTQTPRYLIKTRGQQVTLSCSPISGHRSVSWYQQTPGQGLQFLFEYFSETQRNKGNFPGRFSGRQFSNSRSEMNVSTLELGDSALYLCANSPSRDTGTDTQYFGPGTRLTVL.